This T cell receptor beta chain is drawn from a study of shared clonotypes between healthy human individuals. The V gene lost 1 base and the J gene lost 7 bases, with 10 bases spanning the gap. The germline V gene encodes CDR1 LNHDA and CDR2 SQIVND (reference sequence). There are 13 residues in the CDR3. Recent acute infections and vaccinations were absent in the healthy HIV-negative adult donors. CD4+ cell separation produced CD45RA+ naive and CD45RA-negative memory subsets. Profiling relied on immunoSEQ multiplex PCR, and the TCRdb table lists in-frame clones only, not all of them. The sample records approximately 2.5 million clones, roughly nine tenths being singletons.

This receptor was identified in a man younger than 35 in good health. The sequenced sample consisted of naive CD4+ T cells sorted from blood. The sample's subset: CD45RA+ positively selected. The chain uses TRBV19 and TRBJ2-5, with D maybe TRBD1 (5 bases). The CDR3 is CASSIVGAGTQYF. CDR3 nucleotides: TGTGCCAGTAGTATAGTAGGGGCTGGGACCCAGTACTTC.